In this sample, the clone carrying this T cell receptor (beta chain) turned up many times. Its target is unknown. These data are taken from a study of shared clonotypes between healthy human individuals. Overall study findings and caveats: Naive subsets generally exceeded memory subsets in estimated richness.

Healthy adults negative for HIV, lacking recent acute infections or vaccinations, served as donors. Libraries were prepared by immunoSEQ multiplex PCR; TCRdb keeps only in-frame clonotypes and omits some of them. Of 950,000 to 1,100,000 clones detected, about 80% appear once; the ten largest clones hold roughly 0.61%. The source is a man between 18 and 35 years old in good health. Some clones in this sample may be carry-over from other donors' samples. What was sequenced was memory CD4+ T cells from PBMCs. The subset is: CD45RA-negative fraction.

CDR3 sequence: CSVATGRGNNQPQHF. DNA for the CDR3: TGCAGCGTCGCGACAGGTAGAGGGAACAATCAGCCCCAGCATTTT. The J gene is TRBJ1-5, the V gene TRBV29-1, with D possibly TRBD1 on 6 matching bases. The V gene lost 6 bases and the J gene lost 3 bases, with 18 bases spanning the gap. The CDR3 extends over 15 amino acids. Germline values: CDR1 SQVTM, CDR2 ANQGSEA.